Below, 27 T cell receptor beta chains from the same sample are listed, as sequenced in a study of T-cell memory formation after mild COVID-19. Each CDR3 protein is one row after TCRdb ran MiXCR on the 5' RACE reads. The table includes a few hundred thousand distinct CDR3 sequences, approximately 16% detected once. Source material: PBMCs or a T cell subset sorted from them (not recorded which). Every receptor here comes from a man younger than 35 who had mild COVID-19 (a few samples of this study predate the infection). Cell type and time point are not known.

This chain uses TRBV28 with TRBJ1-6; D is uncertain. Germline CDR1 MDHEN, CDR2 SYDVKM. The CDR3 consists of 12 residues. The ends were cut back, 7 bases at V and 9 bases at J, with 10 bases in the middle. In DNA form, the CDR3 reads TGTGCCAGCAATGTTAGGGTTTCACCCCTCCACTTT. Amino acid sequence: CASNVRVSPLHF. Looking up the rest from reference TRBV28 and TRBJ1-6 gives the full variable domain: DVKVTQSSRYLVKRTGEKVFLECVQDMDHENMFWYRQDPGLGLRLIYFSYDVKMKEKGDIPEGYSVSREKKERFSLILESASTNQTSMYLCASNVRVSPLHFGNGTRLTVT.

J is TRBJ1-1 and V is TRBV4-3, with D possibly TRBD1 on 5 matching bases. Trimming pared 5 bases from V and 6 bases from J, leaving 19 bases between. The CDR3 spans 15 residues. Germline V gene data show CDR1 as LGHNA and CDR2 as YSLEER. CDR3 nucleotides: TGCGCCAGCAGCAGCTGGCTGGGGAGGGGCTCTGAAGCTTTCTTT. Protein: CASSSWLGRGSEAFF.

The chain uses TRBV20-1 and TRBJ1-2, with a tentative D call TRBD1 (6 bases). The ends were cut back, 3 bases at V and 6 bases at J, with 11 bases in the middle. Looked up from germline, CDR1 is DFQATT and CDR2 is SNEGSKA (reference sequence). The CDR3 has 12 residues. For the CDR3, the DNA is TGCAGTGCTAGCGGGGGCGGGGATGGCTACACCTTC. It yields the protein CSASGGGDGYTF.

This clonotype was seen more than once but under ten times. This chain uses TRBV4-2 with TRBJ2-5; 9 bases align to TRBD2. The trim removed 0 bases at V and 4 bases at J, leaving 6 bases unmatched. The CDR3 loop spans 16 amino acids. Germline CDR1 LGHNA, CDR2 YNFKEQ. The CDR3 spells CASSQDLRGGGETQYF. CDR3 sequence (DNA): TGTGCCAGCAGCCAAGATCTGCGGGGGGGCGGAGAGACCCAGTACTTC.

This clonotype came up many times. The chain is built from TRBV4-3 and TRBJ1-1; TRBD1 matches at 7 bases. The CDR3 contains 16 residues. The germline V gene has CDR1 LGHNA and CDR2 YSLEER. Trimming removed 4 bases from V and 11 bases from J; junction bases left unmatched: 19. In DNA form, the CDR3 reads TGCGCCAGCAGCCCTACTACCCAATCAGGGGGAGGAATGGCTTTCTTT. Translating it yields CASSPTTQSGGGMAFF.

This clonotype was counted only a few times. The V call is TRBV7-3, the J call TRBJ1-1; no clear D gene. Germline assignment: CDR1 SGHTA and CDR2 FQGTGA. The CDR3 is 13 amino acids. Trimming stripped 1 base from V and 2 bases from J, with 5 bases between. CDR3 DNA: TGTGCCAGCAGCTTAATAATTAACACTGAAGCTTTCTTT. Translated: CASSLIINTEAFF.

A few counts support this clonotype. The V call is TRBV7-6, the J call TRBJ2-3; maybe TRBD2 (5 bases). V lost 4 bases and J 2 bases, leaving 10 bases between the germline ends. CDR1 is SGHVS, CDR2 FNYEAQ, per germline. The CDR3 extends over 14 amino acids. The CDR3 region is CASSWAGFTDTQYF. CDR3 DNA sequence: TGTGCCAGCAGCTGGGCGGGCTTCACAGATACGCAGTATTTT.

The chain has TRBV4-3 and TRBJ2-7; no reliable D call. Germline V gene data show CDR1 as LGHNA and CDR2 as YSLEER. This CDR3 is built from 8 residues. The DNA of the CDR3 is TGCGCCAGCAGCCAATTACACGTC. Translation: CASSQLHV.

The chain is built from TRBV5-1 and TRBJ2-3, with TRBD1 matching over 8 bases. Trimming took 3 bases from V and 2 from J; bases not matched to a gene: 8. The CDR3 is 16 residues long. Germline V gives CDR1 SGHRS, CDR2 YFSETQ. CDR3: CASSSGQDHTTDTQYF. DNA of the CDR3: TGCGCCAGCAGCTCGGGACAGGATCATACCACAGATACGCAGTATTTT.

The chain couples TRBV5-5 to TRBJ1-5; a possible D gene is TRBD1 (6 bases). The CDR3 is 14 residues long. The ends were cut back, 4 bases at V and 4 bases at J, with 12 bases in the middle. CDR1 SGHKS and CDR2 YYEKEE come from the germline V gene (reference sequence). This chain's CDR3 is CASSPGDTNQPQHF. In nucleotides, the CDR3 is TGTGCCAGCAGCCCGGGGGACACAAATCAGCCCCAGCATTTT.

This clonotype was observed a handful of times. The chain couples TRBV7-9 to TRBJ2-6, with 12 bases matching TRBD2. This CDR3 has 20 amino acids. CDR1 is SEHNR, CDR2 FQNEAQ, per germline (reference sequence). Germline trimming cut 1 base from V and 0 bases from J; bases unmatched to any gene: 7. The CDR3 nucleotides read TGTGCCAGCAGCTTAGTAAGGACTAGCGGGGCTTACTCTGGGGCCAACGTCCTGACTTTC. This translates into CASSLVRTSGAYSGANVLTF.

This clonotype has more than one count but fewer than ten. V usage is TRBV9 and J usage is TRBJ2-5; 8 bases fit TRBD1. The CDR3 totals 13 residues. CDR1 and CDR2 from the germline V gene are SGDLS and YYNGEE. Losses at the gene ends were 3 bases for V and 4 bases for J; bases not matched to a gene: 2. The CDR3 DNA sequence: TGTGCCAGCAGCGAGGACAGGGTAGAGACCCAGTACTTC. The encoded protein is CASSEDRVETQYF.

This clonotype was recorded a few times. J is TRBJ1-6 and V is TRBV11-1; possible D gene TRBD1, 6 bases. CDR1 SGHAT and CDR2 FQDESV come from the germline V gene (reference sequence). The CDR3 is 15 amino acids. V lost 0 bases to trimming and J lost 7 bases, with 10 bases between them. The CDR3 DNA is TGTGCCAGCAGCTTAGCGACAGGAGGAAATTCACCCCTCCACTTT. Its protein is CASSLATGGNSPLHF.

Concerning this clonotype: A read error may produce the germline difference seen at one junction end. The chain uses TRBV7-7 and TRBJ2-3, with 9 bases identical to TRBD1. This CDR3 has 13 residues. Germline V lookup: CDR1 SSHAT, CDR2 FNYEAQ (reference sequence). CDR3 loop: CASSLMGQGLQYF. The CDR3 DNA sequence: TGTGCTAGCAGCTTAATGGGACAGGGTCTGCAGTATTTT. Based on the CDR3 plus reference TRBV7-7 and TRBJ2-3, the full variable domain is GAGVSQSPRYKVTKRGQDVTLRCDPISSHATLYWYQQALGQGPEFLTYFNYEAQPDKSGLPSDRFSAERPEGSISTLTIQRTEQRDSAMYRCASSLMGQGLQYFGPGTRLTVL.

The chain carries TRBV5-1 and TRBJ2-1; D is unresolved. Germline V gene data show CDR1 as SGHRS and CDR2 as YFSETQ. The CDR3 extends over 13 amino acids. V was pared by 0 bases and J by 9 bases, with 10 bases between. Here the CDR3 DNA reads TGCGCCAGCAGCTTGGCTGGCCCCGTTGAGCAGTTCTTC. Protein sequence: CASSLAGPVEQFF.

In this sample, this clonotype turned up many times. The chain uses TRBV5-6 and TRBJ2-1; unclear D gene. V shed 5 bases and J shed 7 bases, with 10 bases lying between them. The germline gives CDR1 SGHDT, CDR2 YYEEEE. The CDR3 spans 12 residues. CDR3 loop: CASSLRSNEQFF. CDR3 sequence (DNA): TGTGCCAGCAGTCTCAGGTCGAATGAGCAGTTCTTC.

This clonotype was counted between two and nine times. The CDR3 is CSAHYSGNTIYF. DNA of the CDR3: TGCAGCGCCCACTACTCTGGAAACACCATATATTTT. The rearrangement links TRBV29-1 to TRBJ1-3, with unresolved D. Deletions cut 7 bases from V and 0 bases from J, with 7 bases between. The germline CDR1 and CDR2 sequences are SQVTM and ANQGSEA. CDR3 length equals 12 residues. The whole variable domain, remainder taken from reference TRBV29-1 and TRBJ1-3, is SAVISQKPSRDICQRGTSLTIQCQVDSQVTMMFWYRQQPGQSLTLIATANQGSEATYESGFVIDKFPISRPNLTFSTLTVSNMSPEDSSIYLCSAHYSGNTIYFGEGSWLTVV.

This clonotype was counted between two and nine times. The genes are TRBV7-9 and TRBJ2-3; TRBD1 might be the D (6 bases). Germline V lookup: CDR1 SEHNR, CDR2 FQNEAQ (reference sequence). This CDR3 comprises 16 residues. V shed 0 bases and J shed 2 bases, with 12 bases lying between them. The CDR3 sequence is CASSLAPTGPTDTQYF. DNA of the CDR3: TGTGCCAGCAGCTTAGCGCCGACAGGCCCCACAGATACGCAGTATTTT.

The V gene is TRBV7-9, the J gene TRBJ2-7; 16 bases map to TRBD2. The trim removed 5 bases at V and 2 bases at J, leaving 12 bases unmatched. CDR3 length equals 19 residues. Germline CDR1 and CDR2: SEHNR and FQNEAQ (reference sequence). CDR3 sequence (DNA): TGTGCCAGCAGCGCCTCTCCGGGACTAGCGGGGGGGTCCACCTACGAGCAGTACTTC. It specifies CASSASPGLAGGSTYEQYF.

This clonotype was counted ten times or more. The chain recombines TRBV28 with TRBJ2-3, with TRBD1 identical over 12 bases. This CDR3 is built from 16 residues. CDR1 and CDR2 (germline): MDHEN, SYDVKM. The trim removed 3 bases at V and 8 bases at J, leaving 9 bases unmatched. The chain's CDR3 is CASSFGDRGLFGTQYF. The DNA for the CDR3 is TGTGCCAGCAGTTTCGGGGACAGGGGGCTTTTCGGTACGCAGTATTTT.

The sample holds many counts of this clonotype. In nucleotides, the CDR3 is TGCAGTGCTAGAGATGGGAGGGGGCTGAACAATGAGCAGTTCTTC. Residues: CSARDGRGLNNEQFF. V is TRBV20-1 and J is TRBJ2-1; D may correspond to TRBD1 or TRBD2 (7 bases each). Trimming removed 0 bases from V and 5 bases from J, with 14 bases in between. CDR1 DFQATT and CDR2 SNEGSKA come from the germline V gene (reference sequence). The CDR3 loop spans 15 amino acids.

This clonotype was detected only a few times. CDR3 sequence (DNA): TGTGCCAGCAGTGAACTAGCGGGGGGGCCGTGGGAGACCCAGTACTTC. Translation gives CASSELAGGPWETQYF. The chain carries TRBV2 and TRBJ2-5, with 12 bases lining up with TRBD2. CDR1 and CDR2 (germline): SNHLY, FYNNEI. The CDR3 sequence is 16 residues long. Trimming at V came to 2 bases and at J to 5 bases, leaving 6 bases not matched to a gene.

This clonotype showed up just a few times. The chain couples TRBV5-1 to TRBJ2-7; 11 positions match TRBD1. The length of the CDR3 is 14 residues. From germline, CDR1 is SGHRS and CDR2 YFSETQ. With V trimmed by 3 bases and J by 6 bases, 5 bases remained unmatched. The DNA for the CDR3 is TGCGCCAGCAGCTCCGGACAGGGGGCCGCCGAGCAGTACTTC. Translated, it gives CASSSGQGAAEQYF.

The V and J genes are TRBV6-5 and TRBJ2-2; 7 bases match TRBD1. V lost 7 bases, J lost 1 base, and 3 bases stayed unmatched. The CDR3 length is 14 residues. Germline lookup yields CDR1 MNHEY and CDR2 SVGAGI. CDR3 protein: CASTRTGNTGELFF. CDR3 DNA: TGTGCCAGCACCAGGACAGGGAACACCGGGGAGCTGTTTTTT.

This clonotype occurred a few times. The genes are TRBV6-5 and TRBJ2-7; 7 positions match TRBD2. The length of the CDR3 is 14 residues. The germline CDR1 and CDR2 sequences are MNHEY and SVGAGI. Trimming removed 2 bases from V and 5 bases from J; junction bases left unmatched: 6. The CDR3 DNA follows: TGTGCCAGCAGTTACACTAGCGCTGGGCACGAGCAGTACTTC. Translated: CASSYTSAGHEQYF.

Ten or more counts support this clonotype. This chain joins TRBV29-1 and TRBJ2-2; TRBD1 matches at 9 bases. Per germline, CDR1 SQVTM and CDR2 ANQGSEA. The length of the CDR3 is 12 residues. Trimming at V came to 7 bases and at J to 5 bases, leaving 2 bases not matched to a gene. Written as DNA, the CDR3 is TGCAGCGGGACAGGGGAAACCGGGGAGCTGTTTTTT. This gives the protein CSGTGETGELFF.

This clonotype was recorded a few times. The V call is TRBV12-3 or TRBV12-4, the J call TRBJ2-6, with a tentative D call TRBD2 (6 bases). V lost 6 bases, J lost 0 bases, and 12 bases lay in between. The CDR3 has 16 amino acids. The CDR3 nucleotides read TGTGCCAGCAGCGGCGGAGGGGACTCTGGGGCCAACGTCCTGACTTTC. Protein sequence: CASSGGGDSGANVLTF.